Listed below are T cell receptor beta chains from one sample, sequenced in a study of blood T cell repertoires in COVID-19. Libraries were prepared by immunoSEQ multiplex PCR; TCRdb keeps only in-frame clonotypes and omits some of them. The sample carries 300,000 or so clones, approximately 91% recorded once. Sequencing used peripheral blood. The source is a woman aged 25 to 45 with COVID-19, enrolled during active disease. Both conserved end residues are part of each CDR3.

j_gene: TRBJ2-2
v_gene: TRBV7-9
CDR3aa: CASSSLPGLAGSGELFF

j_gene: TRBJ1-1
v_gene: TRBV7-3
CDR3aa: CASSAYRNTEAFF

j_gene: TRBJ1-1
v_gene: TRBV7-2
CDR3aa: CASSLVANTEAFF

j_gene: TRBJ1-2
v_gene: TRBV7-8
CDR3aa: CASSLDRDRGLGGYTF

j_gene: TRBJ2-7
v_gene: TRBV28
CDR3aa: CASRFSATRDRAYEQYF

j_gene: TRBJ2-2
v_gene: TRBV14
CDR3aa: CASSQVRGNTGELFF

j_gene: TRBJ2-1
v_gene: TRBV6-5
CDR3aa: CASNGAPAGEQFF

j_gene: TRBJ1-5
v_gene: TRBV2
CDR3aa: CASSPQGVRQPQHF

j_gene: TRBJ1-3
v_gene: TRBV19
CDR3aa: CASSPTGYGNTIYF

j_gene: TRBJ2-2
v_gene: TRBV27
CDR3aa: CASSLKMGGDTGELFF

j_gene: TRBJ2-1
v_gene: TRBV5-1
CDR3aa: CASSIESNSYNEQFF

j_gene: TRBJ2-7
v_gene: TRBV30
CDR3aa: CAWSSSYEQYF

j_gene: TRBJ2-6
v_gene: TRBV7-9
CDR3aa: CASSQQGIVSSGANVLTF

j_gene: TRBJ1-5
v_gene: TRBV5-6
CDR3aa: CASSLKGVLVQHF

j_gene: TRBJ2-7
v_gene: TRBV10-3
CDR3aa: CAISQRDSFYEQYF

j_gene: TRBJ2-3
v_gene: TRBV19
CDR3aa: CASSIAVSGTTDTQYF

j_gene: TRBJ1-1
v_gene: TRBV28
CDR3aa: CASSLLEDQGTEAFF

j_gene: TRBJ2-1
v_gene: TRBV5-1
CDR3aa: CASSLGMSNEQFF

j_gene: TRBJ1-1
v_gene: TRBV6-1
CDR3aa: CASSEQVGDTEAFF

j_gene: TRBJ1-5
v_gene: TRBV18
CDR3aa: CASSPPTGSQPQHF

j_gene: TRBJ1-1
v_gene: TRBV9
CDR3aa: CASSVASGLNTEAFF

j_gene: TRBJ1-1
v_gene: TRBV29-1
CDR3aa: CSVNRVGTEAFF

j_gene: TRBJ1-2
v_gene: TRBV12-3/TRBV12-4
CDR3aa: CASSLRQGDGYTF

j_gene: TRBJ1-2
v_gene: TRBV5-4
CDR3aa: CASSLRDRNYGYTF

j_gene: TRBJ1-2
v_gene: TRBV9
CDR3aa: CASSVSGGRKNYGYTF

j_gene: TRBJ2-3
v_gene: TRBV7-9
CDR3aa: CASSLKRQGATDTQYF

j_gene: TRBJ2-1
v_gene: TRBV4-2
CDR3aa: CASSQGDRVSYNEQFF

j_gene: TRBJ1-1
v_gene: TRBV11-2
CDR3aa: CASSLVGGGHEAFF

j_gene: TRBJ2-3
v_gene: TRBV7-6
CDR3aa: CASSSHGTSGTDTQYF

j_gene: TRBJ1-5
v_gene: TRBV4-1
CDR3aa: CASSHDTGNNQPQHF

j_gene: TRBJ2-7
v_gene: TRBV28
CDR3aa: CASSLGGGGYEQYF

j_gene: TRBJ1-4
v_gene: TRBV15
CDR3aa: CATSRDRRLGEKLFF

j_gene: TRBJ1-1
v_gene: TRBV4-1
CDR3aa: CASSQDPDREAFF

j_gene: TRBJ2-3
v_gene: TRBV18
CDR3aa: CASSPKGQGTDTQYF

j_gene: TRBJ2-2
v_gene: TRBV6-2/TRBV6-3
CDR3aa: CASSYGTSGNTGELFF

j_gene: TRBJ1-3
v_gene: TRBV6-5
CDR3aa: CASKQGLAGNTIYF

j_gene: TRBJ1-1
v_gene: TRBV19
CDR3aa: CASMGQAATEAFF

j_gene: TRBJ2-1
v_gene: TRBV11-2
CDR3aa: CASSLRGGGNEQFF

j_gene: TRBJ2-1
v_gene: TRBV7-3
CDR3aa: CASSLGTSGRDYNEQFF

j_gene: TRBJ2-1
v_gene: TRBV28
CDR3aa: CASSTQGGGASYNEQFF

j_gene: TRBJ1-3
v_gene: TRBV3-1/TRBV3-2
CDR3aa: CASSRDSSGNTIYF

j_gene: TRBJ1-2
v_gene: TRBV10-3
CDR3aa: CAINKNREGLGGYTF

j_gene: TRBJ2-2
v_gene: TRBV15
CDR3aa: CATREQGLDTGELFF

j_gene: TRBJ1-2
v_gene: TRBV19
CDR3aa: CASSTGQGIYSYGYTF

j_gene: TRBJ1-2
v_gene: TRBV6-5
CDR3aa: CASSYRETLYGYTF

j_gene: TRBJ2-1
v_gene: TRBV3-1/TRBV3-2
CDR3aa: CASSHQPQAYEQFF